This T cell receptor beta chain was profiled in a study of blood T cell repertoires in COVID-19. Across the study: From T cells, B-cell-depleted T cells, or PBMCs came the material, which was cDNA or gDNA.

As originally analysed: By means of reference gene primer amplification, nucleated cell counts were estimated. The assay was immunoSEQ multiplex PCR, and TCRdb's table has in-frame clones only and misses some. The D gene and trimming were derived from the DNA, and the V and J assignments and clone size from that table. The sample lists 350,000 to 450,000 clones, roughly nine tenths seen once, with approximately 1.2% in the top ten. The sample taken for sequencing was PBMCs or T cells enriched from blood (not recorded which). The origin of this receptor is a man under 40 who had recovered from COVID-19.

CDR3 bases: TGTGCCAGCAGTTTAAACAGGGTGGGGTTCTCTGAAAAACTGTTTTTT. It yields the protein CASSLNRVGFSEKLFF. The chain links TRBV28 to TRBJ1-4; a weak D match, TRBD1 (6 bases). This CDR3 contains 16 residues. CDR1 and CDR2 from the germline V gene are MDHEN and SYDVKM. The V end was cut by 2 bases, the J end by 7 bases, with 17 bases between.